This TCR beta chain was documented in a study of T cells in Graves' hyperthyroidism and ophthalmopathy. Trimming took 6 bases from V and 4 from J, leaving 10 bases between them. The CDR3 has 14 amino acids. Germline assignment: CDR1 MDHEN and CDR2 SYDVKM. RNA transcripts gave rise to amplified TCR beta CDR3 regions. HTBI primers were employed in a first-round RT-PCR of the TCR CDR3. TCRdb independently ran MiXCR on the multiplex PCR reads; one entry per CDR3 protein. The sample contains about 200,000 distinct CDR3 sequences, 15% to 20% of which appear only once. Graves' hyperthyroidism qualified as stable when ophthalmopathy did not progress within 18 months. Subjects aged 18 to 65 presented with newly diagnosed hyperthyroidism of less than 2 months' duration. Many counts were recorded for this clonotype.

The J gene is TRBJ2-6, the V gene TRBV28; unclear D gene. Input material: blood. The clonotype originates from a man aged 40-50 years with Graves' hyperthyroidism. The CDR3 loop reads CASRLSTGANVLTF. DNA for the CDR3: TGTGCCAGCAGGTTGAGTACAGGGGCCAACGTCCTGACTTTC.